This T cell receptor (beta chain) was identified during a study of T cell responses to AZD1222 COVID-19 vaccine. On the study more broadly: Pooling covered second doses at about 4 or about 12 weeks. Broader study findings: Unmutated variant regions reportedly attract nearly half of all spike-specific TCRs. Spike-spanning, vaccine-associated CD4 TCRs were dominant at 160-218 and 743-854.

Comment on this clone: Its antigen is not identified.

Some clones are missing from TCRdb's copy, which holds only in-frame ones; the method was immunoSEQ multiplex PCR. The table shows about 120,000 clones, with under 90% occurring only once. Per germline, CDR1 MNHNS and CDR2 SASEGT. V lost 2 bases and J 2 bases, leaving 18 bases between the germline ends. CDR3 length equals 17 residues. V and J are TRBV6-1 and TRBJ2-5; no reliable D call. The clonotype originates from an adult in good health. Sample: peripheral blood, taken on day 0 of AZD1222 vaccination. CDR3 coding DNA: TGTGCCAGCAGTGAACGTCGAACCGGCACCCGGCAAGAGACCCAGTACTTC. Translation: CASSERRTGTRQETQYF.